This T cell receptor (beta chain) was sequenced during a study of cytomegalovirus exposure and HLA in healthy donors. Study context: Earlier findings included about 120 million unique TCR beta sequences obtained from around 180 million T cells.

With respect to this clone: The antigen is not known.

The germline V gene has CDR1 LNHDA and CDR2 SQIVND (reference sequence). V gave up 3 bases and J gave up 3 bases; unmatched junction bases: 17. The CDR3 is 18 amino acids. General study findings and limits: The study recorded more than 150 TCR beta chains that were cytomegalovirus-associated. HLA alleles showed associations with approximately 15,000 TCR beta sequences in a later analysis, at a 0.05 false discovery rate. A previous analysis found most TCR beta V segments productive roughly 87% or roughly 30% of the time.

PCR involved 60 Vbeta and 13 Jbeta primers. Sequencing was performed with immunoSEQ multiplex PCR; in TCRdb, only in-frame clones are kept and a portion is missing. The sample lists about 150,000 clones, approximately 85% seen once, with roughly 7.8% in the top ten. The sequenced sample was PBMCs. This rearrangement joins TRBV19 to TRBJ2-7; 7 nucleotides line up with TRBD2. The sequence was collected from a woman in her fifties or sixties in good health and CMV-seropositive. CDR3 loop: CASSITAGSGKGDYEQYF. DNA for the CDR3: TGTGCCAGTAGTATCACCGCCGGAAGCGGGAAAGGAGACTACGAGCAGTACTTC. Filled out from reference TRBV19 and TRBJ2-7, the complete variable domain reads DGGITQSPKYLFRKEGQNVTLSCEQNLNHDAMYWYRQDPGQGLRLIYYSQIVNDFQKGDIAEGYSVSREKKESFPLTVTSAQKNPTAFYLCASSITAGSGKGDYEQYFGPGTRLTVT.